This TCR beta chain was observed in a study of blood T cells in healthy people across ages. A J-beta primer mix and a sample-barcoded 5' primer were used in a second PCR of roughly 7 to 12 cycles. All cDNA molecules were each tagged by a template-switch adaptor with 12 random nucleotides. One entry per CDR3 protein, called by TCRdb with MiXCR from the 5' RACE reads. The sample lists roughly 500,000 distinct CDR3 sequences; 27% were seen once. This CDR3 has 12 residues. V lost 4 bases to trimming and J lost 12 bases, with 15 bases between them. Germline values: CDR1 SNHLY, CDR2 FYNNEI. V gene TRBV2 combines with J gene TRBJ1-2, with D possibly being TRBD1 (5 bases). The sequenced material came from blood. The sequence came from a woman in her 70s in good health. The CDR3 DNA reads as TGTGCCAGCAGTGGGCAGGGTCCGGAACACACCTTC. It specifies CASSGQGPEHTF.